This T cell receptor beta chain emerged from a study of T cell responses to AZD1222 COVID-19 vaccine. This clone was seen a few times. The CDR3 loop spans 16 amino acids. CDR1 MDHEN and CDR2 SYDVKM come from the germline V gene. J lost 5 bases, V lost 7 bases, and 11 bases had no gene match. The method was immunoSEQ multiplex PCR; TCRdb's version includes in-frame clones alone and lacks a portion of them. The table lists 80,000 to 90,000 clones, around nine tenths of them singletons. Here the sequenced sample was peripheral blood, taken 28 days after the second AZD1222 dose. The rearrangement uses TRBV28 and TRBJ1-6; 7 nucleotides line up with TRBD1. This TCR was sampled from an adult who received the AZD1222 COVID-19 vaccine. The CDR3 DNA is TGTGCCAGCACAGACCTACGGACAGGCGATAATTCACCCCTCCACTTT. This encodes CASTDLRTGDNSPLHF.